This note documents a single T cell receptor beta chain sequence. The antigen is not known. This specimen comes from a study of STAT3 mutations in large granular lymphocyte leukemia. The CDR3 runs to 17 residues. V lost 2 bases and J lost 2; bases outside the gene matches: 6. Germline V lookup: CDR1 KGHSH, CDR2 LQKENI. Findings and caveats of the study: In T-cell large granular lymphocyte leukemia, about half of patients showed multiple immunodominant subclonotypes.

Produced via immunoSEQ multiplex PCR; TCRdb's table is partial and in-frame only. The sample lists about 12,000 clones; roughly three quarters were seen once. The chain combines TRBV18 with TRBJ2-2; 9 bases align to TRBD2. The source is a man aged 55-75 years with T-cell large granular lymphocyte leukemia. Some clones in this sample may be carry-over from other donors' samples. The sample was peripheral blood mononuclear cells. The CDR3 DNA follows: TGTGCCAGCTCACCAGCTAGCGGGAACTTAAACACCGGGGAGCTGTTTTTT. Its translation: CASSPASGNLNTGELFF.